The table lists the clone carrying this TCR beta chain with a few counts. The source of the sample is a study of blood T cell repertoires in COVID-19. Study information: The cDNA or gDNA used as material had been derived from T cells, B-cell-depleted T cells, or PBMCs.

Germline V lookup: CDR1 MNHEY, CDR2 SMNVEV (reference sequence). The CDR3 runs 15 residues. Trimming removed 2 bases from V and 1 base from J, with 9 bases in between. Original data processing: From reference gene primer amplification, estimates of nucleated cell counts were derived. Generated by immunoSEQ multiplex PCR, the TCRdb table keeps only in-frame clones and is missing some. V, J and clone size reflect that table, while D and trimming were determined from the DNA. The data show 300,000 or so clones, around 86% seen once. This clonotype was sampled from a man aged 50-59 years with active or convalescent COVID-19. Sequencing was performed on peripheral blood. V is TRBV27 and J is TRBJ1-5, with D maybe TRBD1 (5 bases). CDR3 loop: CASSLDSGSNQPQHF. CDR3 nucleotides: TGTGCCAGCAGTTTAGATTCAGGGAGCAATCAGCCCCAGCATTTT.